This TCR beta chain was retrieved from a study of cytomegalovirus exposure and HLA in healthy donors (dated by TCRdb to the late 2010s). About the full investigation: An earlier analysis of roughly 500 of the donors reported 250 to 300 Gb of sequence data and 117 million unique TCR beta sequences from roughly 200 million T cells. Genome-wide SNP genotypes for about 55% of the 666 donors were used in a later genetic analysis, which treated that subset as a discovery cohort. HLA typing covered class I and class II loci at four-digit resolution. Because of strong linkage in the cohort, roughly five DR-DQ haplotypes were treated as single units for association and clustering. Every repertoire in the discovery cohort had been generated on one and the same sequencing platform. Among the 398 genotyped donors, around 81% belonged to the genetic ancestry cluster associated with self-reported Caucasian donors. To decide whether each TCR beta V gene segment behaved as functional or pseudogenic, an earlier analysis of nearly 600 of the donors relied on high-throughput TCR beta sequencing. The study profiled the T cell repertoires of hundreds of subjects by immunosequencing and related them to cytomegalovirus serostatus. A later analysis re-analyzed previously published TCR beta repertoires from roughly 600 donors and added high-resolution HLA genotyping to study TCR occurrence patterns. Along with the roughly 670-subject first cohort, a separate validation cohort of over a hundred different subjects was used. The study was designed to test whether signatures of past pathogen exposure could be identified by cataloging public T cell receptors. Typing coverage differed by locus: A, B, C, DRB1 and DQB1 were typed in about 629-630 donors, DQA1 in 500 to 550, DPA1 in over 600, and DPB1 in just under 490. To predict cytomegalovirus infection status, the study combined high-throughput TCR immunosequencing, statistical association of individual TCRs with disease status, and machine learning. Across about 380 genotyped donors of the cohort, an average of about 240,000 unique TCR beta nucleotide sequences per donor were sequenced, and about a sixth of those sequences were non-productive. An early release that covered around 590 HLA-typed donors contained about 300 gigabases of sequencing data and 85 million to 100 million unique TCR sequences. In the later analysis, no new phenotypic data were used to find candidate immune exposures; instead, reliance was placed on TCR beta sequences and their occurrence across donors. Donor age, sex, ethnicity and CMV serostatus were collected together with the repertoire data.

Results and caveats for the whole study, not just this receptor: In a later analysis, HLA-associated TCR beta chains were found to be more clonally expanded and to have lower generation probabilities than equally common non-associated chains. Assigning TCR associations to individual alleles was difficult when HLA alleles, especially DR and DQ, strongly co-occurred. In a later analysis, over 15,000 TCR beta sequences were associated with specific HLA alleles at a false discovery rate of 0.05. It was suggested by the authors that the approach could potentially be generalized to other disease states and immunological phenotypes. CMV serostatus was the only immune exposure information available for the cohort. The sequencing pipeline was judged likely to have produced a cluster of highly shared sequence variants as a technical artifact. In a later genetic analysis, fewer N-insertions in productive TCRs were reported among donors in an Asian-associated ancestry cluster than the approximately 670-donor mean. An association between a missense DCLRE1C variant and V-gene and J-gene trimming of TCR beta chains was found in a later genetic analysis and replicated in an independent cohort. A later analysis found that TCR association rates varied across HLA loci, with DRB1 alleles showing the most associated TCRs and HLA-C alleles the fewest. The presence/absence analyses assumed that sequencing depth was roughly uniform across donors, and that assumption may not be true. Across donors, most TCR sequences were observed very rarely, whereas some public TCRs were present in many individuals. Because HLA typing was missing for some donors at each locus, association tests included only the typed subset. In vitro tests confirmed that a few of the cytomegalovirus-associated TCR beta chains recognize cytomegalovirus antigens. In an earlier analysis of some 500 of the donors, most TCR beta V segments were observed in productive rearrangements about 87% or about 30% of the time, broadly matching IMGT annotations. A later analysis found that most CMV-associated TCR beta chains appeared HLA-restricted, with HLA associations seemingly driven largely by CMV exposure. Several of the top co-occurrence clusters appeared to be linked to parvovirus B19, influenza, CMV and Epstein-Barr virus, according to a later analysis. Cytomegalovirus status was reported to be diagnosed by the classifier with high specificity and sensitivity in both the original and validation cohorts. Over 15 rarely observed V segments, including chromosome 9 orphons, were excluded from the earlier analysis of about 610 of the donors because counts were too low. In the study, around 150 TCR beta chains were listed as associated with cytomegalovirus. Some IMGT-functional V segments, including TRBV6-2 and TRBV6-3, could not be distinguished by the 87-base-pair reads and were therefore excluded. In this cohort, only TCR beta chains were sequenced, and detectable features were limited by the absence of alpha or paired-chain data. A further reported finding was that TCR beta sequences accurately predicted the HLA-A and HLA-B alleles for most subjects in the first cohort. Correlated functional status among segregating V segments might be attributable to linkage disequilibrium, but an unknown experimental factor could not be ruled out.

The library was generated by the immunoSEQ multiplex PCR assay. For the multiplex PCR, a mixture combining 60 forward primers for TCR Vbeta segments and 13 reverse primers for TCR Jbeta segments was used. The CDR3 region of rearranged TCR beta genes was amplified from genomic DNA by a multiplex PCR assay. Amplified TCR beta libraries were sequenced as 87-base-pair reads on the Illumina HiSeq System. On the authors' methods: A later analysis tallied 75 million to 85 million unique TCR beta chains across the 666 repertoires, and around 10 million of those chains were shared by two or more donors. Raw reads were error-corrected and collapsed into unique sequences by a nearest-neighbor algorithm in which closely related sequences were merged to remove PCR and sequencing errors. Alignment of CDR3 sequences to IMGT reference sequences was used to assign V, D and J gene segments. Each retained sequence needed at least a six-nucleotide match to both a V gene segment and a J gene segment. Rearrangements were called productive when the CDR3 lacked stop codons and stayed in frame with V and J; all others were non-productive. CDR3 was defined according to IMGT convention as the region running from the second conserved V-encoded cysteine to the conserved J-encoded phenylalanine. The earlier analysis of about 560 of the donors excluded any sequence lacking an unambiguous match to a single V gene segment. In an earlier analysis of a few hundred of the donors, V segments were called functional above 56.7% productive rearrangements and were called segregating when the between-donor standard deviation exceeded 5%. A statistical classification framework was built to diagnose cytomegalovirus status from the catalog of TCR beta chain sequences. V and J gene assignment, in a later analysis, came from comparing TCR nucleotide sequences with IMGT/GENE-DB human TR gene sequences. A later analysis assigned CDR3 sequences and most-parsimonious VDJ recombination scenarios with the TCRdist pipeline. In a later analysis, every TCR beta chain was defined by the combination of its CDR3 amino acid sequence and its V-gene family, and reads without a unique V-gene family were dropped. In a later analysis, approximately 640 highly shared, low-generation-probability nucleotide sequences were removed to address suspected cross-contamination and a sequencing artifact. In a later analysis, a clonal expansion index for each public chain was calculated from normalized within-repertoire ranks of inferred template counts. Generation probabilities in a later analysis came from a VDJ recombination model fitted to out-of-frame rearrangements, and those results were checked against IGoR. A later analysis scored TCR-TCR, TCR-HLA and TCR-CMV co-occurrence with hypergeometric tests, applying a repertoire-size bias correction to TCR pairs. To estimate false discovery rates, a later analysis permuted the HLA or CMV assignments 20 times. A later analysis grouped co-occurring TCRs with DBSCAN, adding TCRdist sequence similarity when clustering within HLA-allele-positive subsets. Repertoires with fewer than 30,000 or more than 120,000 public chains were left out of co-occurrence clustering, as were four to six repertoires with anomalous nucleotide sharing. What TCRdb holds here is the immuneACCESS table cut down to in-frame rearrangements. Part of the clones is not present; checked against another copy, under half of the missing clones reflect an unresolved V gene, and the others are unexplained. Clone size and the V and J calls come from that table; the DNA yielded D and trimming. The sample table holds about 96,000 clones. The ten largest clones represent 3% to 3.5% of the sample.

The germline V gene (reference sequence) sets CDR1 to SEHNR and CDR2 to FQNEAQ. From the cysteine up to the phenylalanine, the CDR3 has a length of 14 residues. Of all the DNA, just the CDR3 is kept, 42 bases in frame from base 1. Deletion took 2 bases off V and 2 bases off J, with a span of 7 bases between the germline ends. In regard to this clone: Its antigen is not yet known.

The cohort comprised several hundred healthy bone marrow donors. All cohort members were sampled while nominally healthy, although unrecorded immune exposures were likely present. The donor tested CMV seronegative and was one of the 352 seronegative cohort members. A peripheral blood sample was collected from each donor, and TCR beta sequencing was performed on peripheral blood mononuclear cells. Genomic DNA was extracted from the blood cell samples with the Qiagen DNeasy Blood Extraction Kit. The material sequenced was PBMCs. The clonotype originates from a woman in her 30s in good health and CMV-seronegative. The V and J segments used are TRBV7-9 and TRBJ1-5; the D segment cannot be called with confidence. In nucleotides, the sequence is TGTGCCAGCAGCTTAAGCTTCGGCAATCAGCCCCAGCATTTT. Its protein reads: CASSLSFGNQPQHF.